Presented here are 26 T cell receptor beta chains from one specimen sequenced in a study of T cells after yellow fever vaccination. TCRdb reprocessed the 5' RACE reads with MiXCR, giving one entry per CDR3 protein. In the table there are about 300,000 distinct CDR3 sequences, around 3.9% of which are singletons. The sample consisted of PBMCs, taken 5 days after the yellow fever booster vaccination. The receptor source for this set is a man younger than 35 who received the YFV17D yellow fever vaccine.

This clonotype was seen many times. V is TRBV3-1 and J is TRBJ1-6; TRBD1 matches at 12 bases. Unmatched junction bases numbered 1, after V lost 3 bases and J lost 10 bases. The germline V gene encodes CDR1 LGHDT and CDR2 YNNKEL (reference sequence). This CDR3 is built from 14 residues. The chain's CDR3 is CASSQGTGGSPLHF. In DNA, the CDR3 is TGTGCCAGCAGCCAGGGGACAGGGGGCTCACCCCTCCACTTT. The variable domain in full, completed from reference TRBV3-1 and TRBJ1-6, reads DTAVSQTPKYLVTQMGNDKSIKCEQNLGHDTMYWYKQDSKKFLKIMFSYNNKELIINETVPNRFSPKSPDKAHLNLHINSLELGDSAVYFCASSQGTGGSPLHFGNGTRLTVT.

The gene calls are TRBV5-6 and TRBJ2-5, with 8 positions matching TRBD1. CDR3 length equals 17 residues. Germline values: CDR1 SGHDT, CDR2 YYEEEE. V dropped 1 base and J dropped 5; count of bases not matched to a gene: 13. CDR3 bases: TGTGCCAGCAGCTTGAAATTGGCGGCAGGGGGCGCGGAGACCCAGTACTTC. It translates to CASSLKLAAGGAETQYF. Complete variable domain (other parts from reference TRBV5-6 and TRBJ2-5): DAGVTQSPTHLIKTRGQQVTLRCSPKSGHDTVSWYQQALGQGPQFIFQYYEEEERQRGNFPDRFSGHQFPNYSSELNVNALLLGDSALYLCASSLKLAAGGAETQYFGPGTRLLVL.

This clonotype was observed at least ten times. The V call is TRBV5-1, the J call TRBJ2-7; D is perhaps TRBD1 or TRBD2 (5 bases each). The CDR3 runs to 15 residues. The V end lost 0 bases, the J end lost 5 bases, and 15 bases lay between the germline ends. CDR1 is SGHRS, CDR2 YFSETQ, per germline. The CDR3 DNA sequence: TGCGCCAGCAGCTTGGCCGGGGACCCGGGGCACGAGCAGTACTTC. Translating it yields CASSLAGDPGHEQYF.

This clonotype appeared a few times. The chain carries TRBV13 and TRBJ2-1; D unresolved. With 5 bases removed from V and 6 bases from J, the gap between germline ends came to 8 bases. Germline values: CDR1 PRHDT, CDR2 FYEKMQ (reference sequence). The CDR3 spans 12 residues. CDR3 DNA sequence: TGTGCCAGCAGCCCGGTGCCCAATGAGCAGTTCTTC. This gives the protein CASSPVPNEQFF. The full variable domain, in which reference TRBV13 and TRBJ2-1 provide the parts outside the CDR3, is AAGVIQSPRHLIKEKRETATLKCYPIPRHDTVYWYQQGPGQDPQFLISFYEKMQSDKGSIPDRFSAQQFSDYHSELNMSSLELGDSALYFCASSPVPNEQFFGPGTRLTVL.

This chain uses TRBV4-3 with TRBJ1-4; TRBD1 matches at 7 bases. The length of the CDR3 is 12 residues. The germline CDR1 and CDR2 sequences are LGHNA and YSLEER. The trim removed 1 base at V and 13 bases at J, leaving 3 bases unmatched. The CDR3 DNA sequence: TGCGCCAGCAGCCAAGGACAGGGTCGACTGTTTTTT. Protein product: CASSQGQGRLFF.

The chain has TRBV9 and TRBJ1-2; D is possibly TRBD1 (6 bases). V lost 5 bases to trimming and J lost 6 bases, with 17 bases between them. Per the germline V gene, CDR1 is SGDLS and CDR2 is YYNGEE. There are 14 residues in the CDR3. CDR3 coding DNA: TGTGCCAGCAGTCTTACAGGGACCCCCGATGGCTACACCTTC. Protein sequence: CASSLTGTPDGYTF.

The rearrangement uses TRBV19 and TRBJ2-7, with a tentative D call TRBD2 (6 bases). Germline assignment: CDR1 LNHDA and CDR2 SQIVND (reference sequence). V lost 5 bases to trimming and J lost 0 bases, with 11 bases between them. This CDR3 is built from 14 residues. The CDR3 spells CASSSEGYSYEQYF. CDR3 nucleotide sequence: TGTGCCAGTAGTTCGGAGGGGTACTCCTACGAGCAGTACTTC.

The chain employs TRBV7-2 and TRBJ2-5, with a tentative D call TRBD1 (7 bases). V was cut by 2 bases and J by 3 bases, with 13 bases left in between. The germline CDR1 and CDR2 sequences are SGHTA and FQGNSA. There are 15 residues in the CDR3. The CDR3 protein is CASSLLGRGEETQYF. CDR3 DNA sequence: TGTGCCAGCAGCTTACTTGGCAGGGGGGAAGAGACCCAGTACTTC.

The table lists this clonotype with many counts. The chain employs TRBV7-9 and TRBJ1-1, with a tentative D call TRBD1 (5 bases). The CDR3 runs to 15 residues. Germline CDR1 reads SEHNR; CDR2 reads FQNEAQ (reference sequence). Trimming removed 3 bases at V and 1 base at J, with 12 bases between. The CDR3 reads CASSLGNRKNTEAFF. The CDR3 DNA reads TGTGCCAGCAGCTTGGGCAACAGGAAGAACACTGAAGCTTTCTTT. The complete variable domain, with remaining parts taken from reference TRBV7-9 and TRBJ1-1, reads DTGVSQNPRHKITKRGQNVTFRCDPISEHNRLYWYRQTLGQGPEFLTYFQNEAQLEKSRLLSDRFSAERPKGSFSTLEIQRTEQGDSAMYLCASSLGNRKNTEAFFGQGTRLTVV.

The rearrangement uses TRBV20-1 and TRBJ2-1; D is perhaps TRBD1 or TRBD2 (6 bases each). V was pared by 5 bases and J by 8 bases, with 16 bases between. From germline, CDR1 is DFQATT and CDR2 SNEGSKA (reference sequence). The CDR3 covers 13 residues. In DNA, the CDR3 is TGCAGTGCTCGAGGAGGGGGTTGGGATGAGCAGTTCTTC. It encodes CSARGGGWDEQFF.

The V and J genes are TRBV9 and TRBJ2-2, with TRBD2 matching 8 bases. With V trimmed by 3 bases and J by 1 base, 5 bases remained unmatched. The CDR3 is 16 amino acids. CDR1 and CDR2 (germline): SGDLS, YYNGEE. CDR3 sequence: CASSAGLARNTGELFF. Written as DNA, the CDR3 is TGTGCCAGCAGCGCCGGACTAGCTAGGAACACCGGGGAGCTGTTTTTT.

This clonotype has ten or more counts. The gene calls are TRBV6-6 and TRBJ2-7; 7 bases agree with TRBD2. After removal of 0 bases from V and 3 bases from J, the junction contained 8 bases not matched to a gene. The CDR3 has 16 amino acids. From germline, CDR1 is MNHNY and CDR2 SVGAGI (reference sequence). The CDR3 protein is CASSYSVAGDFYEQYV. The CDR3 DNA reads TGTGCCAGCAGTTACTCGGTGGCGGGGGATTTCTACGAGCAGTACGTC.

This clonotype was seen only a few times. This chain uses TRBV7-9 with TRBJ1-5, with 7 bases lining up with TRBD1. Germline-derived CDR1 and CDR2 are SEHNR and FQNEAQ (reference sequence). The trim removed 5 bases at V and 0 bases at J, leaving 10 bases unmatched. The CDR3 is made up of 17 amino acids. CDR3 residues: CASSLGDSGYSNQPQHF. CDR3 nucleotides: TGTGCCAGCAGCCTTGGGGACAGTGGGTATAGCAATCAGCCCCAGCATTTT. Together with reference TRBV7-9 and TRBJ1-5, the CDR3 gives the full variable domain: DTGVSQNPRHKITKRGQNVTFRCDPISEHNRLYWYRQTLGQGPEFLTYFQNEAQLEKSRLLSDRFSAERPKGSFSTLEIQRTEQGDSAMYLCASSLGDSGYSNQPQHFGDGTRLSIL.

This clonotype was detected many times. In DNA, the CDR3 is TGTGCCAGCAGCTTTCACGGGTTCGGCACTGAAGCTTTCTTT. Translated: CASSFHGFGTEAFF. The rearrangement joins TRBV5-6 to TRBJ1-1; D not resolved. The germline gives CDR1 SGHDT, CDR2 YYEEEE. This CDR3 is 14 amino acids long. Trimming shortened V by 2 bases and J by 4 bases, and 12 bases separated the two germline ends.

This clonotype was observed a handful of times. The chain joins TRBV4-1 to TRBJ1-1; the D is unclear. CDR3 length equals 15 residues. V lost 3 bases, J lost 6 bases, and 17 bases lay in between. Germline-derived CDR1 and CDR2 are MGHRA and YSYEKL. The CDR3: CASSHLFDMFAEAFF. The CDR3 DNA is TGCGCCAGCAGCCACCTTTTCGACATGTTTGCTGAAGCTTTCTTT.

Many counts were recorded for this clonotype. V gene TRBV7-2 combines with J gene TRBJ2-3; 10 bases agree with TRBD1. Germline V gene data show CDR1 as SGHTA and CDR2 as FQGNSA. CDR3 length equals 15 residues. Trimming at V came to 5 bases and at J to 2 bases, leaving 4 bases not matched to a gene. CDR3 sequence: CASSERQGATDTQYF. DNA of the CDR3: TGTGCCAGCAGCGAAAGACAGGGGGCCACAGATACGCAGTATTTT.

This clonotype occurred many times. This chain uses TRBV2 with TRBJ1-2; D is perhaps TRBD1 (5 bases). Germline CDR1 SNHLY, CDR2 FYNNEI. The CDR3 sequence is 17 residues long. Trimming stripped 3 bases from V and 4 bases from J, with 21 bases between. CDR3: CASSESRGWQTRYGYTF. The CDR3 nucleotides read TGTGCCAGCAGTGAGTCTAGGGGATGGCAGACTCGCTATGGCTACACCTTC.

This clonotype was counted many times. This chain connects TRBV7-8 to TRBJ2-1; 11 bases line up with TRBD1. V shed 3 bases, J shed 9 bases, and the junction held 13 bases outside the gene matches. Per the germline V gene, CDR1 is SGHVS and CDR2 is FQNEAQ. CDR3 length: 17 residues. The CDR3 coding sequence is TGTGCCAGCAGCTTCTTGGCCGGGACAGGGGGACTTGGTGAGCAGTTCTTC. As protein: CASSFLAGTGGLGEQFF. Full variable domain (remainder filled in from reference TRBV7-8 and TRBJ2-1): GAGVSQSPRYKVAKRGQDVALRCDPISGHVSLFWYQQALGQGPEFLTYFQNEAQLDKSGLPSDRFFAERPEGSVSTLKIQRTQQEDSAVYLCASSFLAGTGGLGEQFFGPGTRLTVL.

This clonotype was picked up a small number of times. This sequence joins TRBV4-3 and TRBJ1-6; unclear D gene. The CDR3 extends over 18 amino acids. The germline V gene has CDR1 LGHNA and CDR2 YSLEER. V lost 0 bases and J 0 bases, leaving 12 bases between the germline ends. CDR3 nucleotide sequence: TGCGCCAGCAGCCAAGATAGCGCAGAAAGCTCCTATAATTCACCCCTCCACTTT. It codes for CASSQDSAESSYNSPLHF.

The V call is TRBV7-9, the J call TRBJ2-5; D gene unclear. Trimming pared 2 bases from V and 6 bases from J, leaving 13 bases between. Looked up from germline, CDR1 is SEHNR and CDR2 is FQNEAQ (reference sequence). This CDR3 is 14 amino acids long. CDR3 coding DNA: TGTGCCAGCAGCTTACTCACAAATAAACAGACCCAGTACTTC. This gives the protein CASSLLTNKQTQYF.

This rearrangement joins TRBV5-4 to TRBJ2-2, with TRBD2 matching 9 bases. With 0 bases clipped from V and 4 bases from J, the junction kept 7 bases outside the gene matches. The germline V gene has CDR1 SGHNT and CDR2 YYREEE (reference sequence). The CDR3 sequence is 17 residues long. This CDR3 reads CASSLAITSGSTGELFF. The CDR3 DNA reads as TGTGCCAGCAGCTTGGCCATCACTAGCGGGTCCACCGGGGAGCTGTTTTTT.

The chain carries TRBV12-3 or TRBV12-4 and TRBJ2-3; 9 nucleotides agree with TRBD1. V trimming: 7 bases; J trimming: 5 bases; junction bases outside the gene matches: 4. There are 13 residues in the CDR3. Here the CDR3 DNA reads TGTGCCAGCACCGAGGGACAGGGAGATACGCAGTATTTT. It translates to CASTEGQGDTQYF.

About this clonotype: This may stem from a read error, because a much larger clone lies one nucleotide away. The chain uses TRBV3-1 and TRBJ1-3; D remains ambiguous. The germline gives CDR1 LGHDT, CDR2 YNNKEL (reference sequence). The CDR3 runs to 16 residues. CDR3 amino acids: CVSSRWTGDSGNTIYF. As DNA, the CDR3 is TGTGTCAGCAGCCGTTGGACGGGAGACTCTGGAAACACCATATATTTT.

This clonotype was counted at least ten times. The CDR3 DNA follows: TGTGCCAGCTCCCCCAGGCAGGGGCACCAAGAGACCCAGTACTTC. This encodes CASSPRQGHQETQYF. V gene TRBV5-4 combines with J gene TRBJ2-5; TRBD1 is a possible D gene (6 bases). V was shortened by 7 bases and J by 0 bases, with 16 bases between the two germline ends. Germline assignment: CDR1 SGHNT and CDR2 YYREEE (reference sequence). The CDR3 length is 15 residues.

The rearrangement joins TRBV2 to TRBJ2-5; D gene unclear. With 3 bases removed from V and 4 bases from J, the gap between germline ends came to 9 bases. There are 13 residues in the CDR3. In germline, CDR1 is SNHLY, CDR2 FYNNEI. The CDR3 spells CASSDVGGETQYF. DNA of the CDR3: TGTGCCAGCAGTGACGTGGGCGGAGAGACCCAGTACTTC.

J is TRBJ1-6 and V is TRBV2; weak D call: TRBD1 (6 bases). This CDR3 has 13 amino acids. Between the trimmed V and J ends, which lost 7 bases and 7 bases, there was a span of 11 bases. Germline V CDR1 and CDR2: SNHLY, FYNNEI. The CDR3 DNA reads as TGTGCCAGCAAGGGGGGGCCCAATTCACCCCTCCACTTT. It encodes CASKGGPNSPLHF. The whole variable domain, filled in from reference TRBV2 and TRBJ1-6, reads EPEVTQTPSHQVTQMGQEVILRCVPISNHLYFYWYRQILGQKVEFLVSFYNNEISEKSEIFDDQFSVERPDGSNFTLKIRSTKLEDSAMYFCASKGGPNSPLHFGNGTRLTVT.